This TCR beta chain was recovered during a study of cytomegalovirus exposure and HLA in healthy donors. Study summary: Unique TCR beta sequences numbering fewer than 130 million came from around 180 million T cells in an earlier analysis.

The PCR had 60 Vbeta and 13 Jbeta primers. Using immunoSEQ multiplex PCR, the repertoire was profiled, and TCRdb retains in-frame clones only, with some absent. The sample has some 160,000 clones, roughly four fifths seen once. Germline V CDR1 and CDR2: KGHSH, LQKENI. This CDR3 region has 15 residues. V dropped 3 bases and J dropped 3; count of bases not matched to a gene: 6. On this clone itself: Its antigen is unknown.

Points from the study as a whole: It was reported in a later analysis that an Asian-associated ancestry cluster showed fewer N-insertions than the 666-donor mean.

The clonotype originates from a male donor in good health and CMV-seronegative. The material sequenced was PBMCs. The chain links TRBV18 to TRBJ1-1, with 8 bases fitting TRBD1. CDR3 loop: CASSPADRVDTEAFF. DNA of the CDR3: TGTGCCAGCTCACCGGCGGACAGGGTGGACACTGAAGCTTTCTTT.